The rows below give T cell receptor beta chains drawn from one sample of a study of cytomegalovirus exposure and HLA in healthy donors. Data came from immunoSEQ multiplex PCR; TCRdb stores just in-frame clones and leaves some out. The sample lists some 160,000 clones, 77% occurring once. Specimen: PBMCs. The origin of the receptors is a man aged 45 to 65 in good health and CMV-seropositive. The CDR3 runs from the conserved cysteine through the conserved F or W. Each record gives: J gene, clone size, V gene, CDR3 protein. Clone size is not always given. Where it is, it says once, few, many or a class for expanded clones.

TRBJ2-5 | . | TRBV9 | CASSVATNGGAQETQYF
TRBJ2-1 | . | TRBV5-4 | CASSWAGAYNEQFF
TRBJ2-3 | . | TRBV9 | CASSVVGQVPDTQYF
TRBJ2-7 | . | TRBV7-9 | CASSLLGPRGARHEQYF
TRBJ1-2 | . | TRBV20-1 | CSLRDSTYTF
TRBJ2-7 | . | TRBV9 | CASTFSSYEQYF
TRBJ2-7 | . | TRBV5-4 | CASSTSTGTDYEQYF
TRBJ2-6 | . | TRBV7-2 | CASSVWRNSGANVLTF
TRBJ2-7 | . | TRBV7-9 | CASSLDGQGNPWEQYF
TRBJ2-3 | few | TRBV6-5 | CASSYSSPRTDTQYF